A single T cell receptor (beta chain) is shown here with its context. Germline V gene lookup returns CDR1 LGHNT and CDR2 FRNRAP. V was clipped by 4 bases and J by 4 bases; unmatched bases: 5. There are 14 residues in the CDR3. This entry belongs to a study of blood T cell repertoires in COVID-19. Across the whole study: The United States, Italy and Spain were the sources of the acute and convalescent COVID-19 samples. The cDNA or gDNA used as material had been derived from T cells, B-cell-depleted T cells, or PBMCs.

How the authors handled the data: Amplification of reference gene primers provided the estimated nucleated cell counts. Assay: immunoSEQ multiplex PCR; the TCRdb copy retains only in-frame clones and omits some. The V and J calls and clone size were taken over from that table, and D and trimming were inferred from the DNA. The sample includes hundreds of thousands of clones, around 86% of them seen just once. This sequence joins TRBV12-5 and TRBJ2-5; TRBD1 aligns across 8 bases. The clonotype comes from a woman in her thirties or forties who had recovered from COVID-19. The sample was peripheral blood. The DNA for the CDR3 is TGTGCTAGTGGTTCCTCGACAGGGGCAGAGACCCAGTACTTC. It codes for CASGSSTGAETQYF.